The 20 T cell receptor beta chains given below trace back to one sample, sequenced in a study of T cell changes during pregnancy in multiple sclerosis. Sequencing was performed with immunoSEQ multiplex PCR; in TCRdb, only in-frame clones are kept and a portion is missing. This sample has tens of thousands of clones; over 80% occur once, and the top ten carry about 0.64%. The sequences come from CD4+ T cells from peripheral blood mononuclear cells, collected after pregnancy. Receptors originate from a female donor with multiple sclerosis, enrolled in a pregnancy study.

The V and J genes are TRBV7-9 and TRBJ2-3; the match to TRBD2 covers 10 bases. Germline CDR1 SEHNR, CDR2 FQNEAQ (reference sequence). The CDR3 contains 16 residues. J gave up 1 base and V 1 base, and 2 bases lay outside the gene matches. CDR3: CASSLVAGGRTDTQYF. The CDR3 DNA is TGTGCCAGCAGCTTAGTAGCGGGGGGCCGCACAGATACGCAGTATTTT. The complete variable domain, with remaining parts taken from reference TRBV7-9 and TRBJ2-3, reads DTGVSQNPRHKITKRGQNVTFRCDPISEHNRLYWYRQTLGQGPEFLTYFQNEAQLEKSRLLSDRFSAERPKGSFSTLEIQRTEQGDSAMYLCASSLVAGGRTDTQYFGPGTRLTVL.

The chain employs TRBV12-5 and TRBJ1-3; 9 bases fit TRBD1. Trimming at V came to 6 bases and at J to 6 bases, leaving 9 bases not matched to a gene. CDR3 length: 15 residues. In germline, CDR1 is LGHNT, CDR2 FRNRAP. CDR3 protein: CASGPRGTGKNTIYF. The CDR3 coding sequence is TGTGCTAGTGGGCCGCGCGGGACAGGGAAAAACACCATATATTTT.

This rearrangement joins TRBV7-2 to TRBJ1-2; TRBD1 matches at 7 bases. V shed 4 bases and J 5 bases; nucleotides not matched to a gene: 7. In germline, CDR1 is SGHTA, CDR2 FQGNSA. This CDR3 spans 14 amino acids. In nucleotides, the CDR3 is TGTGCCAGCAGCTCCGCAGGGGGTATGTATGGCTACACCTTC. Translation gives CASSSAGGMYGYTF. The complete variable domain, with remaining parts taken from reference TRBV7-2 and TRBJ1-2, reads GAGVSQSPSNKVTEKGKDVELRCDPISGHTALYWYRQSLGQGLEFLIYFQGNSAPDKSGLPSDRFSAERTGGSVSTLTIQRTQQEDSAVYLCASSSAGGMYGYTFGSGTRLTVV.

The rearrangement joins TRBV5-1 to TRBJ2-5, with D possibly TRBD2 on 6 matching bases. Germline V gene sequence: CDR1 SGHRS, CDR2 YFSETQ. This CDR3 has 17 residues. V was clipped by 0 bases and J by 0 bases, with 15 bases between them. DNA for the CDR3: TGCGCCAGCAGCTTGGGGTCTGGCGGGGCCTACCAAGAGACCCAGTACTTC. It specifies CASSLGSGGAYQETQYF.

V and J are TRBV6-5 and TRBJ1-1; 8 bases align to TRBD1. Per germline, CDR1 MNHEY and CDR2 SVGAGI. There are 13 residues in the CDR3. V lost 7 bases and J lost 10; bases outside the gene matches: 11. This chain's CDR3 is CASIRGQKGRAFF. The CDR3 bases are TGTGCCAGCATCAGGGGGCAGAAAGGAAGAGCTTTCTTT.

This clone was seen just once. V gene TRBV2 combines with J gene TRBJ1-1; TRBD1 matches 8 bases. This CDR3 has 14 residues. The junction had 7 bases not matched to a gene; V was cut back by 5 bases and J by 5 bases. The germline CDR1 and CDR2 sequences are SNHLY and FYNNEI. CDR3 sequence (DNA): TGTGCCAGCAGTACACCCAGGGGGCGTACTGAAGCTTTCTTT. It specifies CASSTPRGRTEAFF.

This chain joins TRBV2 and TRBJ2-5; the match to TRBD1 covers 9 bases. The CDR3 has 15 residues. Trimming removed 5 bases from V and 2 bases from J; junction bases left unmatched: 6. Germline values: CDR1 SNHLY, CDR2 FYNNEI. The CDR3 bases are TGTGCCAGCAGTCCGGACAGGGGAAGGCAAGAGACCCAGTACTTC. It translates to CASSPDRGRQETQYF. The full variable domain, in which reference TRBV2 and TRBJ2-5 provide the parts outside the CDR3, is EPEVTQTPSHQVTQMGQEVILRCVPISNHLYFYWYRQILGQKVEFLVSFYNNEISEKSEIFDDQFSVERPDGSNFTLKIRSTKLEDSAMYFCASSPDRGRQETQYFGPGTRLLVL.

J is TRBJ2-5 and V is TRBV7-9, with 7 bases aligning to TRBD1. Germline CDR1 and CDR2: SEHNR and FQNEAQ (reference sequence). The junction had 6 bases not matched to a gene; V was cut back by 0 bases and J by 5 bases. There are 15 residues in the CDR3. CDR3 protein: CASSLAQGLKETQYF. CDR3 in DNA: TGTGCCAGCAGCTTAGCACAGGGGTTGAAGGAGACCCAGTACTTC.

CDR3 amino acids: CASSVVATSTDTQYF. For the CDR3, the DNA is TGTGCCAGCAGCGTAGTGGCGACTAGCACAGATACGCAGTATTTT. This chain uses TRBV9 with TRBJ2-3, with no clear D. The CDR3 sequence is 15 residues long. V lost 0 bases and J 0 bases, leaving 8 bases between the germline ends. Looked up from germline, CDR1 is SGDLS and CDR2 is YYNGEE.

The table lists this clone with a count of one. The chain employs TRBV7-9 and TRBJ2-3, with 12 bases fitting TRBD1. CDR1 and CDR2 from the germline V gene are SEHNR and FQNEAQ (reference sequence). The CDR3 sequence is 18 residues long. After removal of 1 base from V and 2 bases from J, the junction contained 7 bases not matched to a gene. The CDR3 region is CASSLGATGQGATDTQYF. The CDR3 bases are TGTGCCAGCAGCTTAGGGGCGACGGGACAGGGGGCCACAGATACGCAGTATTTT.

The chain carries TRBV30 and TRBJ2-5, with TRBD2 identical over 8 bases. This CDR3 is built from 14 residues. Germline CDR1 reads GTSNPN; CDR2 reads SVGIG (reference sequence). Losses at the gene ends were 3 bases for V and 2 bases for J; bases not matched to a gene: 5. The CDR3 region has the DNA TGTGCCTGGAGAAGTGGCGGGGGGCAAGAGACCCAGTACTTC. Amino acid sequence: CAWRSGGGQETQYF.

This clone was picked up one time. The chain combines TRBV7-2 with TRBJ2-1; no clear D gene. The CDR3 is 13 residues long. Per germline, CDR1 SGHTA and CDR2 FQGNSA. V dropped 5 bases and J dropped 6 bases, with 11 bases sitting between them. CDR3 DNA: TGTGCCAGCAGCGTCCAAATGAGCAATGAGCAGTTCTTC. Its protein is CASSVQMSNEQFF.

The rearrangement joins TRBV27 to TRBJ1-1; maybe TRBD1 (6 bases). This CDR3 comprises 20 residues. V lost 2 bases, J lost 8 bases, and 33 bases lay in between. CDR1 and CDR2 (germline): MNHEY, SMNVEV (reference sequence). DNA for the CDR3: TGTGCCAGCAGTTTAGCTGTGCAGGGACAACGGAGCCGACGAAGGGGGGAAGCTTTCTTT. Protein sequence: CASSLAVQGQRSRRRGEAFF.

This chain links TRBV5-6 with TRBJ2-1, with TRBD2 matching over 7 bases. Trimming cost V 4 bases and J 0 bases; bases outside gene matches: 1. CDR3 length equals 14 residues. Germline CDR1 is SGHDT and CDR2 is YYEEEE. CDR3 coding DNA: TGTGCCAGCAGCACGGGGGGCTCCTACAATGAGCAGTTCTTC. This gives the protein CASSTGGSYNEQFF. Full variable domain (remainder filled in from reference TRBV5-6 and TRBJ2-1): DAGVTQSPTHLIKTRGQQVTLRCSPKSGHDTVSWYQQALGQGPQFIFQYYEEEERQRGNFPDRFSGHQFPNYSSELNVNALLLGDSALYLCASSTGGSYNEQFFGPGTRLTVL.

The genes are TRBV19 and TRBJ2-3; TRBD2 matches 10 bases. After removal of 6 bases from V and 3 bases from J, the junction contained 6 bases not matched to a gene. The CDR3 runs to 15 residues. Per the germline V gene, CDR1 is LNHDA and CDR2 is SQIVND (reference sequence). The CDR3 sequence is CASSQPSGGTDTQYF. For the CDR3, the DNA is TGTGCCAGTAGCCAACCTAGCGGGGGAACAGATACGCAGTATTTT.

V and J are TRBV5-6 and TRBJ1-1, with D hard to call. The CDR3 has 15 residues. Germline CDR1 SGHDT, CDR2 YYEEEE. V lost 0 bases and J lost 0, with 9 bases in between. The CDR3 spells CASSLGARMNTEAFF. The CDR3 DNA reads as TGTGCCAGCAGCTTGGGAGCGCGGATGAACACTGAAGCTTTCTTT.

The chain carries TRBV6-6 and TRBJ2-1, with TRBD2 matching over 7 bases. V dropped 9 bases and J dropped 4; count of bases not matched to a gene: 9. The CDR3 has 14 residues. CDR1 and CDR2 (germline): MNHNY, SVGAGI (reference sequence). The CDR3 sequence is CASKNGGGYNEQFF. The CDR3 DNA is TGTGCCAGTAAAAACGGCGGGGGTTACAATGAGCAGTTCTTC.

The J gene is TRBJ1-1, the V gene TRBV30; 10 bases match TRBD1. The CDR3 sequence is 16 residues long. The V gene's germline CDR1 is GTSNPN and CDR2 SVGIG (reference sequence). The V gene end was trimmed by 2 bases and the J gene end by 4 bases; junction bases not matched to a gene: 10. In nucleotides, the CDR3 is TGTGCCTGGAGTCTCCGAGGCGGACAGGGGGGCACTGAAGCTTTCTTT. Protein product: CAWSLRGGQGGTEAFF.

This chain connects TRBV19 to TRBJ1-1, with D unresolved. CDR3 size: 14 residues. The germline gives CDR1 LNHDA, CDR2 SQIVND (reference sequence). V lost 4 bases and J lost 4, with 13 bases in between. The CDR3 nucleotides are TGTGCCAGTAGTACCCTACTCACGAGCACTGAAGCTTTCTTT. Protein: CASSTLLTSTEAFF.

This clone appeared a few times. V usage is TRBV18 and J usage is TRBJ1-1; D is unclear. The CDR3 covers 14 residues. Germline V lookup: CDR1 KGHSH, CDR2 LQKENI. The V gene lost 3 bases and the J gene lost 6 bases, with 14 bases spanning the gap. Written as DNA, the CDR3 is TGTGCCAGCTCACCGGAGCCGGACTTGGCTGAAGCTTTCTTT. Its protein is CASSPEPDLAEAFF.